This entry describes one TCR beta chain. Its target is not known. The data are from a study of cytomegalovirus exposure and HLA in healthy donors. Broader study findings: Being productive about 87% or about 30% of the time was typical of most TCR beta V segments in an earlier analysis.

The CDR3 covers 13 residues. Per the germline V gene, CDR1 is LNHNV and CDR2 is YYDKDF (reference sequence). V was trimmed by 0 bases and J by 9 bases, leaving 11 bases between them. PCR employed 60 Vbeta and 13 Jbeta primers. Assay used: immunoSEQ multiplex PCR; TCRdb lists only in-frame clones, some missing. The sample lists approximately 92,000 clones; around 70% were seen once. The donors comprised healthy bone marrow donors. The sample comprised PBMCs. The V call is TRBV15, the J call TRBJ1-1; possibly TRBD1 for D (5 bases). The receptor's source is a man aged 50 to 60 in good health and CMV-seronegative. The DNA of the CDR3 is TGTGCCACCAGCAGAGATCAGAACAGGAAAGCTTTCTTT. Translated: CATSRDQNRKAFF.